These T cell receptor beta chains were read from a single sample in a study of shared clonotypes between healthy human individuals. Profiled with immunoSEQ multiplex PCR; TCRdb holds only in-frame clones, not every one. This table holds 550,000 to 700,000 clones, less than 80% found once. The specimen was memory CD4+ T cells sorted from blood. The receptors were gathered from a woman aged 25 to 39 in good health. The CDR3 runs from the conserved cysteine through the conserved F or W. D genes are given only for firm matches. Part of the rows lack a size; the others show once, few, many or a class for expanded clones.

D	V	size	J	CDR3	DNA
NA	TRBV25-1	few	TRBJ2-3	CASSELERDDTDTQYF	TGTGCCAGCAGTGAATTAGAACGGGACGACACAGATACGCAGTATTTT
TRBD2	TRBV29-1	NA	TRBJ2-3	CSVVGGSGRASTDTQYF	TGCAGCGTTGTGGGGGGTAGCGGGAGGGCTAGCACAGATACGCAGTATTTT
NA	TRBV28	once	TRBJ2-7	CASSFPGPSYEQYF	TGTGCCAGCAGTTTCCCCGGGCCGAGTTACGAGCAGTACTTC
TRBD1	TRBV5-1	NA	TRBJ1-1	CASSLTGGTEAFF	TGCGCCAGCAGCTTAACAGGGGGCACTGAAGCTTTCTTT
TRBD1	TRBV30	once	TRBJ1-4	CAWSGTGNYGDEKLFF	TGTGCCTGGAGTGGGACAGGGAACTATGGGGATGAAAAACTGTTTTTT
NA	TRBV11-2	NA	TRBJ1-4	CASSLPRRVRTNEKLFF	TGTGCCAGCAGCTTACCACGGCGGGTTCGGACTAATGAAAAACTGTTTTTT
TRBD2	TRBV6-4	NA	TRBJ2-1	CASSVLAGYNEQFF	TGTGCCAGCAGTGTACTAGCGGGGTACAATGAGCAGTTCTTC
NA	TRBV19	NA	TRBJ1-5	CASSIGSGRGNQPQHF	TGTGCCAGTAGTATAGGAAGTGGACGTGGCAATCAGCCCCAGCATTTT
TRBD2	TRBV11-2	NA	TRBJ2-7	CASSRSGIDYEQYF	TGTGCCAGCAGCAGAAGCGGGATCGACTACGAGCAGTACTTC
NA	TRBV28	once	TRBJ1-2	CASSLIRGDGYTF	TGTGCCAGCAGTTTAATCAGGGGTGATGGCTACACCTTC
NA	TRBV28	NA	TRBJ2-1	CASSLSGTKYDEQFF	TGTGCCAGCAGTTTATCGGGGACCAAGTACGATGAGCAGTTCTTC
TRBD1	TRBV6-4	NA	TRBJ2-1	CASSTRDRGSYNEQFF	TGTGCCAGCAGTACCCGGGACAGGGGCTCCTACAATGAGCAGTTCTTC
NA	TRBV6-5	NA	TRBJ2-7	CASSYDAYEQYF	TGTGCCAGCAGTTACGATGCCTACGAGCAGTACTTC
NA	TRBV27	NA	TRBJ1-4	CASARSPTNEKLFF	TGTGCCAGCGCAAGGTCACCAACTAATGAAAAACTGTTTTTT
NA	TRBV19	NA	TRBJ1-4	CASTRGGGIEKLFF	TGTGCCAGCACCCGAGGGGGGGGGATAGAAAAACTGTTTTTT
TRBD2	TRBV5-1	NA	TRBJ2-1	CASSLTLAGYNEQFF	TGCGCCAGCAGCTTGACACTAGCGGGCTACAATGAGCAGTTCTTC
TRBD1	TRBV5-6	NA	TRBJ2-5	CASSYSDRGETQYF	TGTGCCAGCAGCTACTCGGACAGGGGAGAGACCCAGTACTTC
NA	TRBV11-2	few	TRBJ2-7	CASSLIPGSSYEQYF	TGTGCCAGCAGCTTAATTCCTGGGAGCTCCTACGAGCAGTACTTC
NA	TRBV23-1	NA	TRBJ2-6	CASSQSSNQGTGANVLTF	TGCGCCAGCAGTCAATCCTCAAACCAGGGGACTGGGGCCAACGTCCTGACTTTC
NA	TRBV15	NA	TRBJ1-4	CATSRGGAGEKLFF	TGTGCCACCAGCAGAGGGGGGGCTGGAGAAAAACTGTTTTTT
NA	TRBV29-1	NA	TRBJ1-1	CSVEDRGLIVAAFF	TGCAGCGTTGAAGATCGGGGGTTGATCGTCGCGGCTTTCTTT
TRBD1	TRBV5-1	NA	TRBJ2-2	CASSRDRGYSGELFF	TGCGCCAGCAGCCGGGACAGGGGGTATTCCGGGGAGCTGTTTTTT
NA	TRBV29-1	NA	TRBJ2-7	CSVRIGGDEQYF	TGCAGCGTTCGGATCGGGGGCGACGAGCAGTACTTC
TRBD1	TRBV27	NA	TRBJ2-7	CASSLRSPGQGSYEQYF	TGTGCCAGCAGTTTGCGCTCACCGGGACAGGGAAGCTACGAGCAGTACTTC
NA	TRBV11-3	NA	TRBJ2-7	CASSRTVGAQYEQYF	TGTGCCAGCAGTAGGACAGTGGGCGCACAGTACGAGCAGTACTTC
TRBD2	TRBV28	NA	TRBJ2-1	CAAGGRLYNEQFF	TGTGCCGCGGGAGGGCGACTCTACAATGAGCAGTTCTTC
TRBD2	TRBV5-1	NA	TRBJ2-3	CASSGEAGVDTDTQYF	TGCGCCAGCAGCGGGGAAGCGGGAGTAGACACAGATACGCAGTATTTT
TRBD1	TRBV6-1	NA	TRBJ2-7	CASRTPGTGSHEQYF	TGTGCCAGCAGGACTCCGGGGACAGGGTCCCACGAGCAGTACTTC
NA	TRBV7-3	NA	TRBJ2-2	CASSRSVSTNTGELFF	TGTGCCAGCAGCCGATCGGTGTCCACGAACACCGGGGAGCTGTTTTTT
NA	TRBV27	NA	TRBJ2-3	CASSLWGRTDTQYF	TGTGCCAGCAGTTTATGGGGGCGGACAGATACGCAGTATTTT
TRBD1	TRBV7-3	NA	TRBJ1-2	CASSSGQGFEGYTF	TGTGCCAGCAGCTCCGGACAGGGCTTTGAGGGCTACACCTTC
TRBD1	TRBV25-1	few	TRBJ2-7	CASSGRDRGTYEQYF	TGTGCCAGCAGTGGCCGGGACAGGGGGACCTACGAGCAGTACTTC
TRBD2	TRBV6-1	few	TRBJ2-7	CASGTSGYEQYF	TGTGCCAGTGGGACTAGCGGTTACGAGCAGTACTTC
NA	TRBV4-1	few	TRBJ1-4	CASSQAGLGDRGEKLFF	TGCGCCAGCAGCCAAGCCGGACTGGGGGACCGTGGTGAAAAACTGTTTTTT
NA	TRBV14	NA	TRBJ1-1	CASSQSGGTEAFF	TGTGCCAGCAGCCAATCGGGCGGCACTGAAGCTTTCTTT
NA	TRBV19	NA	TRBJ1-5	CASMSAERPQHF	TGTGCCAGTATGTCAGCGGAACGGCCCCAGCATTTT
NA	TRBV11-2	NA	TRBJ2-7	CASSRTTGTYEQYF	TGTGCCAGCAGCCGGACGACAGGAACCTACGAGCAGTACTTC
TRBD2	TRBV30	NA	TRBJ2-3	CAWSDRVSAGGTDTQYF	TGTGCCTGGAGTGATAGGGTGTCGGCGGGAGGAACAGATACGCAGTATTTT
NA	TRBV10-2	many	TRBJ1-1	CASSGEGRGNTEAFF	TGCGCCAGCAGCGGTGAAGGGCGGGGTAACACTGAAGCTTTCTTT
TRBD1	TRBV10-1	NA	TRBJ1-5	CASSRTGEQPQHF	TGCGCCAGCAGCCGTACAGGGGAACAGCCCCAGCATTTT
TRBD2	TRBV4-2	few	TRBJ2-5	CASSQAGTSGETQYF	TGTGCCAGCAGCCAAGCCGGGACTAGCGGCGAGACCCAGTACTTC
NA	TRBV10-3	NA	TRBJ2-7	CAIAEGDTGSYEQYF	TGTGCCATCGCAGAAGGAGACACCGGTTCCTACGAGCAGTACTTC
NA	TRBV27	few	TRBJ2-3	CASSSTGDTQYF	TGTGCCAGCAGCAGTACAGGTGATACGCAGTATTTT
NA	TRBV27	NA	TRBJ2-7	CASSSQAPYEQYF	TGTGCCAGCAGTTCCCAAGCCCCCTACGAGCAGTACTTC
TRBD1	TRBV9	NA	TRBJ1-2	CASSVRDRGFGYTF	TGTGCCAGCAGCGTAAGGGACAGGGGTTTCGGCTACACCTTC